Below, 27 T cell receptor beta chains from the same sample are listed, as sequenced in a study of blood T cell repertoires in COVID-19. Generated by immunoSEQ multiplex PCR, the TCRdb table keeps only in-frame clones and is missing some. The table has 120,000 to 150,000 clones, 65% to 80% seen once. The specimen sequenced was peripheral blood. These receptors originate from a man in his fifties or sixties with acute or convalescent COVID-19.

This clone showed up just once. V and J are TRBV5-4 and TRBJ1-3; D may be TRBD1 (5 bases). Deletions cut 0 bases from V and 3 bases from J, with 10 bases between. Germline loops: CDR1 SGHNT, CDR2 YYREEE (reference sequence). CDR3 length: 15 amino acids. The CDR3 reads CASSLAGGDGNTIYF. CDR3 DNA sequence: TGTGCCAGCAGCTTGGCGGGGGGGGATGGAAACACCATATATTTT.

The chain recombines TRBV14 with TRBJ2-6; D is ambiguous. V lost 1 base, J lost 0 bases, and 10 bases lay in between. The germline CDR1 and CDR2 sequences are SGHDN and FVKESK. This CDR3 comprises 17 residues. In DNA, the CDR3 is TGTGCCAGCAGCCAAGGAGTCCGTGTCTCTGGGGCCAACGTCCTGACTTTC. Protein sequence: CASSQGVRVSGANVLTF.

This clone showed up just a few times. This chain connects TRBV28 to TRBJ1-2; D is undetermined. CDR1 and CDR2 (germline): MDHEN, SYDVKM. Trimming removed 5 bases at V and 2 bases at J, with 12 bases between. The CDR3 covers 14 residues. CDR3 nucleotides: TGTGCCAGCAGTGCGCCCGGGTTCAACTATGGCTACACCTTC. It specifies CASSAPGFNYGYTF.

The chain has TRBV4-1 and TRBJ2-3; TRBD2 matches 10 bases. Germline V CDR1 and CDR2: MGHRA, YSYEKL. The CDR3 extends over 18 amino acids. Germline trimming cut 0 bases from V and 5 bases from J; bases unmatched to any gene: 11. CDR3 coding DNA: TGCGCCAGCAGCCAAGATTCTCCCAGCGGGGGGGCCAAAGATACGCAGTATTTT. Amino acid sequence: CASSQDSPSGGAKDTQYF.

A few counts support this clone. The chain combines TRBV19 with TRBJ2-2; TRBD2 matches 8 bases. The CDR3 contains 16 residues. With V trimmed by 2 bases and J by 4 bases, 6 bases remained unmatched. Germline V gene data show CDR1 as LNHDA and CDR2 as SQIVND (reference sequence). DNA of the CDR3: TGTGCCAGTAGTATACGGGGGGGCCTAATCACCGGGGAGCTGTTTTTT. This gives the protein CASSIRGGLITGELFF.

The chain carries TRBV15 and TRBJ1-6, with D uncertain. Per the germline V gene, CDR1 is LNHNV and CDR2 is YYDKDF (reference sequence). CDR3 length equals 16 residues. V was trimmed by 1 base and J by 0 bases, leaving 7 bases between them. The CDR3 bases are TGTGCCACCAGCAGAGTGGCAGGCTCCTATAATTCACCCCTCCACTTT. Its protein product is CATSRVAGSYNSPLHF.

The V gene is TRBV6-1, the J gene TRBJ1-5; TRBD1 aligns across 12 bases. The CDR3 contains 15 residues. V was pared by 2 bases and J by 7 bases, with 3 bases of the junction left unmatched. CDR1 MNHNS and CDR2 SASEGT come from the germline V gene. As DNA, the CDR3 is TGTGCCAGCAGTGAAATGGGGACAGGGGGCCAGCCCCAGCATTTT. This gives the protein CASSEMGTGGQPQHF.

This chain connects TRBV10-3 to TRBJ2-1; TRBD1 matches 8 bases. The junction had 12 bases not matched to a gene; V was cut back by 8 bases and J by 6 bases. CDR1 ENHRY and CDR2 SYGVKD come from the germline V gene. This CDR3 spans 15 amino acids. The CDR3, as DNA: TGTGCCATCTCACCCCGGCAGGGGGCGTTCAATGAGCAGTTCTTC. Translated: CAISPRQGAFNEQFF.

V usage is TRBV14 and J usage is TRBJ2-7, with D perhaps TRBD1 (9 bases). In germline, CDR1 is SGHDN, CDR2 FVKESK. The CDR3 sequence is 15 residues long. Trimming removed 4 bases from V and 1 base from J, with 14 bases in between. The CDR3 sequence: CASSLAGQGSYEQYF. Here the CDR3 DNA reads TGTGCCAGCAGCCTAGCGGGACAGGGATCCTACGAGCAGTACTTC.

This chain joins TRBV11-3 and TRBJ2-5; D is undetermined. With 3 bases removed from V and 2 bases from J, the gap between germline ends came to 7 bases. The germline V gene encodes CDR1 SGHNT and CDR2 YENEEA. This CDR3 is built from 13 residues. CDR3: CASSFMAQETQYF. The DNA for the CDR3 is TGTGCCAGCAGCTTCATGGCACAAGAGACCCAGTACTTC.

This clone came up a few times. The chain combines TRBV4-2 with TRBJ1-2; 10 bases map to TRBD1. Germline V gene data show CDR1 as LGHNA and CDR2 as YNFKEQ. V gave up 3 bases and J gave up 2 bases; unmatched junction bases: 3. This CDR3 is built from 15 residues. The DNA for the CDR3 is TGTGCCAGCAGCCAGGGGGGACAGGGGAACTATGGCTACACCTTC. Its translation is CASSQGGQGNYGYTF.

This chain links TRBV10-3 with TRBJ2-6; a possible D gene is TRBD2 (6 bases). Germline V gene lookup returns CDR1 ENHRY and CDR2 SYGVKD. The CDR3 extends over 17 amino acids. V was shortened by 7 bases and J by 0 bases, with 16 bases between the two germline ends. The CDR3 region has the DNA TGTGCCATCACTCCAATCGGGGGAGTCTCTGGGGCCAACGTCCTGACTTTC. Translated: CAITPIGGVSGANVLTF.

CDR3 DNA: TGCGCCAGCAGCTCGGGTCGGCCCCAGGGGGAAGGCTGGTCCTACGAGCAGTACTTC. Encoded protein: CASSSGRPQGEGWSYEQYF. This rearrangement joins TRBV5-1 to TRBJ2-7; 7 bases map to TRBD1. The junction had 19 bases not matched to a gene; V was cut back by 3 bases and J by 1 base. The germline V gene has CDR1 SGHRS and CDR2 YFSETQ. The CDR3 is made up of 19 amino acids. Together with reference TRBV5-1 and TRBJ2-7, the CDR3 gives the full variable domain: KAGVTQTPRYLIKTRGQQVTLSCSPISGHRSVSWYQQTPGQGLQFLFEYFSETQRNKGNFPGRFSGRQFSNSRSEMNVSTLELGDSALYLCASSSGRPQGEGWSYEQYFGPGTRLTVT.

V is TRBV5-5 and J is TRBJ2-3, with D maybe TRBD2 (6 bases). V shed 3 bases and J shed 2 bases, with 13 bases lying between them. The length of the CDR3 is 15 residues. CDR1 and CDR2 from the germline V gene are SGHKS and YYEKEE (reference sequence). The CDR3 DNA sequence: TGTGCCAGCAGCTGGGGACTCTCGATCACAGATACGCAGTATTTT. It yields the protein CASSWGLSITDTQYF.

The sample holds one count of this clone. This rearrangement joins TRBV10-3 to TRBJ2-1, with 9 bases identical to TRBD2. J gave up 7 bases and V 6 bases, and 7 bases lay outside the gene matches. The germline CDR1 and CDR2 sequences are ENHRY and SYGVKD. The CDR3 runs to 14 residues. The CDR3 DNA reads TGTGCCATCAGGAACCCAGCGGGGGGTAATGAGCAGTTCTTC. It is translated as CAIRNPAGGNEQFF.

The V and J genes are TRBV11-3 and TRBJ2-1; TRBD2 matches 14 bases. The trim removed 5 bases at V and 10 bases at J, leaving 7 bases unmatched. The CDR3 runs 15 residues. CDR1 and CDR2 (germline): SGHNT, YENEEA. CDR3 sequence (DNA): TGTGCCAGCAGCCGAGGACTAGCGGGGGGAGGCGAGCAGTTCTTC. It encodes CASSRGLAGGGEQFF.

The gene calls are TRBV2 and TRBJ2-2, with D perhaps TRBD1 (5 bases). The CDR3 spans 17 residues. The ends were cut back, 4 bases at V and 2 bases at J, with 17 bases in the middle. The V gene's germline CDR1 is SNHLY and CDR2 FYNNEI. CDR3 in DNA: TGTGCCAGCAGTGGCTATTACCACGGACAAAACACCGGGGAGCTGTTTTTT. Encoded protein: CASSGYYHGQNTGELFF.

This rearrangement joins TRBV27 to TRBJ1-6; 11 nucleotides match TRBD1. The CDR3 is 15 amino acids. The junction had 8 bases not matched to a gene; V was cut back by 7 bases and J by 9 bases. Per germline, CDR1 MNHEY and CDR2 SMNVEV (reference sequence). The CDR3 is CASTRTGGVGSPLHF. In nucleotides, the CDR3 is TGTGCCAGCACCCGGACAGGGGGCGTCGGTTCACCCCTCCACTTT.

The chain carries TRBV18 and TRBJ1-1; TRBD1 matches 10 bases. Germline CDR1 and CDR2: KGHSH and LQKENI. The CDR3 spans 13 residues. The J segment lost 8 bases and the V segment lost 6 bases, leaving 6 bases of the junction unmatched. The CDR3 loop is CASSPPGQGEAFF. The CDR3 DNA follows: TGTGCCAGCTCTCCTCCGGGACAGGGGGAAGCTTTCTTT.

This clone was picked up a small number of times. The chain carries TRBV6-5 and TRBJ2-7; maybe TRBD1 (5 bases). V dropped 2 bases and J dropped 2 bases, with 10 bases sitting between them. CDR1 is MNHEY and CDR2 is SVGAGI in the germline V gene. This CDR3 has 14 amino acids. The CDR3 here is CASSYLDRTYEQYF. DNA for the CDR3: TGTGCCAGCAGTTACCTCGACAGAACCTACGAGCAGTACTTC.

A few counts support this clone. This sequence joins TRBV5-4 and TRBJ1-1, with 9 bases identical to TRBD1. The CDR3 totals 14 residues. Germline V lookup: CDR1 SGHNT, CDR2 YYREEE (reference sequence). V shed 4 bases and J 5 bases; nucleotides not matched to a gene: 6. CDR3 sequence: CASSLKTGGTEAFF. CDR3 coding DNA: TGTGCCAGCAGCCTTAAGACAGGGGGAACTGAAGCTTTCTTT.

The chain joins TRBV11-2 to TRBJ1-1, with D maybe TRBD1 (5 bases). CDR3 length: 16 residues. Germline CDR1 SGHAT, CDR2 FQNNGV. Deletions cut 7 bases from V and 1 base from J, with 19 bases between. The CDR3 nucleotides read TGTGCCAGCAACCCTCTCAAGGGGCGGGAGAACACTGAAGCTTTCTTT. Amino acids: CASNPLKGRENTEAFF. The full variable domain, completed using reference TRBV11-2 and TRBJ1-1, is EAGVAQSPRYKIIEKRQSVAFWCNPISGHATLYWYQQILGQGPKLLIQFQNNGVVDDSQLPKDRFSAERLKGVDSTLKIQPAKLEDSAVYLCASNPLKGRENTEAFFGQGTRLTVV.

The chain recombines TRBV14 with TRBJ1-2, with a weak D call TRBD1 (6 bases). This CDR3 is 16 amino acids long. The V end was cut by 4 bases, the J end by 7 bases, with 22 bases between. Germline V lookup: CDR1 SGHDN, CDR2 FVKESK. The DNA for the CDR3 is TGTGCCAGCAGCCCCCGAGGAGGACAGCAGGGATTTGGCTACACCTTC. It is translated as CASSPRGGQQGFGYTF.

The genes are TRBV9 and TRBJ1-1; no reliable D call. This CDR3 spans 13 amino acids. Trimming took 0 bases from V and 6 from J, leaving 9 bases between them. CDR1 SGDLS and CDR2 YYNGEE come from the germline V gene. The CDR3 protein is CASSVVSSPEAFF. The CDR3 nucleotides read TGTGCCAGCAGCGTAGTTTCGAGTCCTGAAGCTTTCTTT.

The J gene is TRBJ1-1, the V gene TRBV6-6; no clear D gene. Germline loops: CDR1 MNHNY, CDR2 SVGAGI (reference sequence). The CDR3 contains 13 residues. The V end lost 0 bases, the J end lost 5 bases, and 7 bases lay between the germline ends. The chain's CDR3 is CASSYSPETEAFF. In nucleotides, the CDR3 is TGTGCCAGCAGTTACTCGCCGGAGACTGAAGCTTTCTTT.

The chain recombines TRBV24-1 with TRBJ2-2, with 7 bases fitting TRBD2. Germline CDR1 and CDR2: KGHDR and SFDVKD. The CDR3 covers 16 residues. J lost 6 bases, V lost 4 bases, and 10 bases had no gene match. For the CDR3, the DNA is TGTGCCACCAGTGACCCAGGTAGCGGGTCGTCCGGGGAGCTGTTTTTT. Protein product: CATSDPGSGSSGELFF.

The chain joins TRBV29-1 to TRBJ1-5, with D hard to call. Germline CDR1 is SQVTM and CDR2 is ANQGSEA. The V end lost 4 bases, the J end lost 5 bases, and 12 bases lay between the germline ends. The CDR3 runs to 13 residues. The CDR3 loop is CSVGTGSDQPQHF. As DNA, the CDR3 is TGCAGCGTTGGCACGGGAAGTGATCAGCCCCAGCATTTT.